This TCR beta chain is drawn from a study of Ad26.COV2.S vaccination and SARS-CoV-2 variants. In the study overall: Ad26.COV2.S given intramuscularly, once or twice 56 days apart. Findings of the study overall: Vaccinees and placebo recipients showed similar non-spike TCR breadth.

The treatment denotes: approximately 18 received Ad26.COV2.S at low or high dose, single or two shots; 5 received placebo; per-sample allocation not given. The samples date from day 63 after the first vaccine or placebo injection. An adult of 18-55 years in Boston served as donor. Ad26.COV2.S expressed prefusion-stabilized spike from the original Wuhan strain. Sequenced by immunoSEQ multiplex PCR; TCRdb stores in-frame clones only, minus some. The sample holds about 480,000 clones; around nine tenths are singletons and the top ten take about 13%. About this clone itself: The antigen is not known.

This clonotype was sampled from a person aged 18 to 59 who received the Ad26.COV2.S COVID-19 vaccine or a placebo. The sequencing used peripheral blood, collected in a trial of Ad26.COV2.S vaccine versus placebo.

The CDR3 bases are TGTGCCAGCAGCACCCGGGGGGGCACCGGGGAGCTGTTTTTT. It yields the protein CASSTRGGTGELFF. V and J are TRBV6-5 and TRBJ2-2; 8 nucleotides agree with TRBD2. Germline trimming cut 6 bases from V and 4 bases from J; bases unmatched to any gene: 4. CDR1 is MNHEY, CDR2 SVGAGI, per germline. The length of the CDR3 is 14 residues.